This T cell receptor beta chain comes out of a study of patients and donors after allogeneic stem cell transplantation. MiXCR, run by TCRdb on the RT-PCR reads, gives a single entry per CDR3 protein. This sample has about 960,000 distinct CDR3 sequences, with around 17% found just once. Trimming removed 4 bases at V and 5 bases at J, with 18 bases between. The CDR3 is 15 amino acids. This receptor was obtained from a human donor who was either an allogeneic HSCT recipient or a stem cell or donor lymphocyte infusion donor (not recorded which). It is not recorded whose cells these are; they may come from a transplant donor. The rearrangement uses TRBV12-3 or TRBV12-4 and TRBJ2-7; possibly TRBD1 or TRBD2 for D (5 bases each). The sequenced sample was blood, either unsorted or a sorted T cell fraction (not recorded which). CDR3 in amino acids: CASSSVRRLGDEQYF. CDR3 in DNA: TGTGCCAGCAGTTCGGTTCGCAGGCTGGGGGACGAGCAGTACTTC.